This TCR beta chain was identified in a study of immune evolution from preneoplasia to lung adenocarcinoma. TCRdb keeps only in-frame clones here, not all; method: immunoSEQ multiplex PCR. Among several thousand clones listed, about 78% were seen once. The germline gives CDR1 MDHEN, CDR2 SYDVKM. Trimming cost V 1 base and J 4 bases, with 17 bases left between them. The CDR3 sequence is 16 residues long. Study findings and constraints: Later-stage lesions appeared to have more T cells, more diversity, less clonality.

By its share, this clone is medium-sized. Its antigen is unknown. The sample comprised FFPE normal lung tissue adjacent to the tumor. The clonotype comes from a person aged 50-69 years with lung adenocarcinoma. The chain joins TRBV28 to TRBJ2-7, with D possibly TRBD1 on 6 matching bases. CDR3 sequence reads: CASSLSRQAGSYEQYF. CDR3 nucleotide sequence: TGTGCCAGCAGTTTATCCCGACAGGCCGGTTCGTACGAGCAGTACTTC.